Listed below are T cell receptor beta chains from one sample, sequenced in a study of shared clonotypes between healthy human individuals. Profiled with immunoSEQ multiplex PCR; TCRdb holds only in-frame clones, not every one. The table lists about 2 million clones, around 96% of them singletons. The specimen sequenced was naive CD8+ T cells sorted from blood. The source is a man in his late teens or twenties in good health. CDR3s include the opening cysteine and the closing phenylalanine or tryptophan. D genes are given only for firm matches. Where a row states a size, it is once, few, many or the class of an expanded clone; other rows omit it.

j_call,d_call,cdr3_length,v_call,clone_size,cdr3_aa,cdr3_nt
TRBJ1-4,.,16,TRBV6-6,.,CASSYGGLLGDEKLFF,TGTGCCAGCAGTTACGGCGGTCTATTGGGGGATGAAAAACTGTTTTTT
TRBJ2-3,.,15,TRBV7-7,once,CASSPWAASTDTQYF,TGTGCTAGCAGCCCCTGGGCCGCCAGCACAGATACGCAGTATTTT
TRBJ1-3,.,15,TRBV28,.,CASSLTGFSGNTIYF,TGTGCCAGCAGTTTAACGGGATTCTCTGGAAACACCATATATTTT
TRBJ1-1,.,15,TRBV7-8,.,CASSLGWEGRNEAFF,TGTGCCAGCAGCTTAGGGTGGGAGGGCAGGAACGAAGCTTTCTTT
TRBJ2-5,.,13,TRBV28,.,CASSLLGLETQYF,TGTGCCAGCAGTTTGCTGGGGCTAGAGACCCAGTACTTC
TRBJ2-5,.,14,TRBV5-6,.,CASSPPLGKETQYF,TGTGCCAGCAGCCCCCCGCTAGGTAAAGAGACCCAGTACTTC
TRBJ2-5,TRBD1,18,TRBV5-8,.,CASRSTGSSVWVQETQYF,TGTGCCAGCAGATCGACAGGGTCTTCCGTATGGGTCCAAGAGACCCAGTACTTC
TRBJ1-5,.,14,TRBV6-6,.,CASSGGPYNQPQHF,TGTGCCAGCAGCGGGGGCCCCTATAATCAGCCCCAGCATTTT
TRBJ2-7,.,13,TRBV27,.,CASSPGKSYEQYF,TGTGCCAGCAGTCCGGGAAAATCCTACGAGCAGTACTTC
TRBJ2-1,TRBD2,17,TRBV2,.,CASSESLAGVLYNEQFF,TGTGCCAGCAGTGAATCCCTAGCGGGGGTCTTATACAATGAGCAGTTCTTC
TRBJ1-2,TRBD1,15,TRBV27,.,CASSPGQGLFYGYTF,TGTGCCAGCAGCCCCGGACAGGGTCTTTTCTATGGCTACACCTTC
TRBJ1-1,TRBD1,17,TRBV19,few,CASSNRQGWSMSTEAFF,TGTGCCAGTAGTAATCGACAGGGTTGGTCGATGAGCACTGAAGCTTTCTTT
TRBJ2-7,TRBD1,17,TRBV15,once,CATTGRGTGEASYEQYF,TGTGCCACCACCGGACGAGGGACAGGTGAAGCCTCCTACGAGCAGTACTTC
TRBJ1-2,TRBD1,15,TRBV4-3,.,CASSQDRGGVHGYTF,TGCGCCAGCAGCCAAGATCGAGGGGGCGTACATGGCTACACCTTC
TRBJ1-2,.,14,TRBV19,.,CASSIGNTNYGYTF,TGTGCCAGTAGTATTGGCAACACCAACTATGGCTACACCTTC
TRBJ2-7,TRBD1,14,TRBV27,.,CASSTYRGLYEQYF,TGTGCCAGCAGTACCTACAGGGGGTTGTACGAGCAGTACTTC
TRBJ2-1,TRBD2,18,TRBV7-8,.,CASSLALAGGSSYNEQFF,TGTGCCAGCAGCTTAGCGTTGGCGGGGGGGAGCTCCTACAATGAGCAGTTCTTC
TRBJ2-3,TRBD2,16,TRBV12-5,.,CASGFIAGGSPDTQYF,TGTGCTAGTGGTTTTATAGCGGGGGGTAGCCCAGATACGCAGTATTTT
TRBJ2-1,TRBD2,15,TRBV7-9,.,CASMWAGGLYNEQFF,TGTGCCAGCATGTGGGCGGGAGGTTTGTACAATGAGCAGTTCTTC
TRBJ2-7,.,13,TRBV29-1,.,CSAEDLITYEQYF,TGCAGCGCCGAGGACCTCATTACCTACGAGCAGTACTTC
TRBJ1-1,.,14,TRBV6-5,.,CASSYDWEDTEAFF,TGTGCCAGCAGTTACGATTGGGAGGACACTGAAGCTTTCTTT
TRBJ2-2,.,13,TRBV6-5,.,CASSPRYTGELFF,TGTGCCAGCAGCCCCCGTTACACCGGGGAGCTGTTTTTT
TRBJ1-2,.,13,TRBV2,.,CASSLVGAEGYTF,TGTGCCAGCAGTTTAGTGGGGGCCGAGGGCTACACCTTC
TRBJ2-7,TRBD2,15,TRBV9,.,CASSVATSGSYEQYF,TGTGCCAGCAGCGTAGCTACTAGCGGCTCCTACGAGCAGTACTTC
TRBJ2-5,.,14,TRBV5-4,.,CASSLLGVQETQYF,TGTGCCAGCAGCTTGTTGGGGGTCCAAGAGACCCAGTACTTC
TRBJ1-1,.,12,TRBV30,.,CAWSGIVGGAFF,TGTGCCTGGAGTGGGATCGTCGGGGGGGCTTTCTTT
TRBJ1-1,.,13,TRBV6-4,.,CASSDWGLNEAFF,TGTGCCAGCAGTGACTGGGGTTTAAATGAAGCTTTCTTT
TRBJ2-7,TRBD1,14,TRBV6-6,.,CASNYAGTGGEQYF,TGTGCCAGCAATTACGCCGGGACAGGGGGCGAGCAGTACTTC
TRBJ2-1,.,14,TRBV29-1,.,CSVESGDRYNEQFF,TGCAGCGTTGAGTCGGGTGACCGCTACAATGAGCAGTTCTTC
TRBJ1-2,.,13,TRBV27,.,CASSGTGNYGYTF,TGTGCCAGCAGTGGGACGGGTAACTATGGCTACACCTTC
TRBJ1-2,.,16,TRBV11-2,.,CASSRPGSAGLEGYTF,TGTGCCAGCAGCCGCCCGGGTAGTGCAGGTCTTGAGGGCTACACCTTC
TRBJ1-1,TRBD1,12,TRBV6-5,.,CASSSQGAEAFF,TGTGCCAGCAGTTCACAGGGGGCGGAAGCTTTCTTT
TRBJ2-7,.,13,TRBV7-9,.,CASSSETSYEQYF,TGTGCCAGCAGCTCGGAAACTTCCTACGAGCAGTACTTC
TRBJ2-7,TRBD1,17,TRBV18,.,CASSPGPGRGISYEQYF,TGTGCCAGCTCACCGGGTCCGGGCAGGGGGATCTCCTACGAGCAGTACTTC
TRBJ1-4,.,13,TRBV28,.,CASTSGWGEKLFF,TGTGCCAGCACGTCGGGATGGGGAGAAAAACTGTTTTTT
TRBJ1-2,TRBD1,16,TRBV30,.,CAWSPSPGQGIYGYTF,TGTGCCTGGAGTCCATCGCCCGGACAGGGAATCTATGGCTACACCTTC
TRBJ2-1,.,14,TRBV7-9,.,CASSLADGTSEQFF,TGTGCCAGCAGCTTAGCGGATGGAACCAGTGAGCAGTTCTTC
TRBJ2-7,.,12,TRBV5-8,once,CASSFAGYEQYF,TGTGCCAGCAGCTTCGCAGGGTACGAGCAGTACTTC
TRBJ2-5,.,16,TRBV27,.,CASSLTADSAPETQYF,TGTGCCAGCAGTTTAACCGCGGACAGCGCGCCCGAGACCCAGTACTTC
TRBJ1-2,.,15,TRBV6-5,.,CASSYSINAPLGYTF,TGTGCCAGCAGTTACTCAATAAACGCCCCCCTAGGCTACACCTTC
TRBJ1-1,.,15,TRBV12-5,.,CASGLVGGANTEAFF,TGTGCTAGTGGTTTGGTCGGGGGGGCGAACACTGAAGCTTTCTTT
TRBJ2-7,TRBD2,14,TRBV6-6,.,CASSSLAGVYEQYF,TGTGCCAGCAGCTCGCTAGCGGGGGTCTACGAGCAGTACTTC
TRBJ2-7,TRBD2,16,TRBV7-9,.,CASSWTSGRDPYEQYF,TGTGCCAGCAGTTGGACTAGCGGGAGGGATCCCTACGAGCAGTACTTC
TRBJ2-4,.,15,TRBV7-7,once,CASSLLQGFSNIQYF,TGTGCTAGCAGCTTACTCCAGGGATTCTCGAACATTCAGTACTTC
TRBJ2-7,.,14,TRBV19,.,CASSIGLATYEQYF,TGTGCCAGTAGTATCGGCCTAGCCACCTACGAGCAGTACTTC
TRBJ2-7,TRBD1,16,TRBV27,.,CASSLGSVRGQGEQYF,TGTGCCAGCAGTTTAGGTTCCGTGAGGGGGCAAGGCGAGCAGTACTTC
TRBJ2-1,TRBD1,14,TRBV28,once,CATSGTGTYNEQFF,TGTGCCACCTCCGGGACAGGAACCTACAATGAGCAGTTCTTC
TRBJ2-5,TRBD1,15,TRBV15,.,CATSTEDREQETQYF,TGTGCCACCAGCACCGAGGACAGGGAGCAAGAGACCCAGTACTTC
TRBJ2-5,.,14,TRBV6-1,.,CASTWGPGMETQYF,TGTGCCAGCACGTGGGGGCCAGGGATGGAGACCCAGTACTTC
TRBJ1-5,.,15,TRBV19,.,CASSPQGYGNQPQHF,TGTGCCAGTAGCCCACAAGGGTATGGCAATCAGCCCCAGCATTTT
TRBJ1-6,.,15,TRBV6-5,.,CASSRDLSYNSPLHF,TGTGCCAGCAGCAGGGACCTCTCCTATAATTCACCCCTCCACTTT
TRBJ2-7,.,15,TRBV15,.,CATSRGDGLPYEQYF,TGTGCCACCAGCAGAGGAGACGGTCTACCTTACGAGCAGTACTTC
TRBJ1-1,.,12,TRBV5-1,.,CASSLVGTEAFF,TGCGCCAGCAGCTTGGTAGGGACTGAAGCTTTCTTT
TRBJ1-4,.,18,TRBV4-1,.,CASSQAGRPPELNEKLFF,TGCGCCAGCAGCCAAGCGGGAAGGCCCCCGGAACTAAATGAAAAACTGTTTTTT
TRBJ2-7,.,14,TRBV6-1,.,CASTPRGVSYEQYF,TGTGCCAGCACCCCGAGAGGGGTTTCCTACGAGCAGTACTTC